The present T cell receptor (beta chain) was sequenced within a study of human T cells and chemical hapten exposure. Overall study: Sensitizing treatment utilized 2% DPC over an approximately 2 cm by approximately 2 cm portion of upper inner arm skin. Notes on the study in general: TCRs whose frequency exceeded 1 in 1000 remained the same following DPC sensitization.

Time point indicated: patch test 3, about 24 weeks after DPC sensitization. The treatment: therapeutic diphenylcyclopropenone sensitization with weekly scalp DPC. Total RNA was isolated from whole blood that had not been fractionated. V lost 3 bases to trimming and J lost 0 bases; unmatched junction nucleotides: 5. There are 15 residues in the CDR3. Germline V lookup: CDR1 DFQATT, CDR2 SNEGSKA (reference sequence). The library put unique molecular identifiers onto individual cDNA molecules. TCRdb reanalysed the RACE reads using MiXCR and keeps one entry per CDR3 protein. The data hold over 80,000 distinct CDR3 sequences, with approximately 10% observed a single time. As to this clonotype: As yet, its antigen is unknown.

This clonotype was obtained from a woman aged 25 to 45 with alopecia areata. Some clones in this sample may be carry-over from other donors' samples. The chain couples TRBV20-1 to TRBJ2-3; 8 bases match TRBD2. The input for sequencing was whole blood, taken in connection with sensitization to the hapten diphenylcyclopropenone (DPC). The CDR3: CSASDASGSTDTQYF. The CDR3 region has the DNA TGCAGTGCTAGTGACGCTAGCGGGAGCACAGATACGCAGTATTTT.